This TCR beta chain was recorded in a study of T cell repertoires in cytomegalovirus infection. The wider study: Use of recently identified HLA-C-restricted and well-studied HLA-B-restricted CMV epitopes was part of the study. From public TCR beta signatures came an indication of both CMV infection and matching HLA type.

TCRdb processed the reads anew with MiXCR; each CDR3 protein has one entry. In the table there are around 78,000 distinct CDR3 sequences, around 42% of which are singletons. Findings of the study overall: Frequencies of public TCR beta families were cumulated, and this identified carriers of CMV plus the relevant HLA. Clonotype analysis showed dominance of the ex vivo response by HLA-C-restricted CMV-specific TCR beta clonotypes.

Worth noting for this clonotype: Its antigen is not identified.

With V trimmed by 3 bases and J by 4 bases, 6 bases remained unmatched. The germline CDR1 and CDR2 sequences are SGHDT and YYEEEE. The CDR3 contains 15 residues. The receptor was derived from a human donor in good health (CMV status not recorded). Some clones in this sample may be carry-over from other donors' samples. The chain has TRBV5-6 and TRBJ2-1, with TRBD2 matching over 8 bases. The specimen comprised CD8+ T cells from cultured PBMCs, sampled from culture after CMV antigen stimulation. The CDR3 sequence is CASSSHGGGYNEQFF. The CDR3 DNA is TGTGCCAGCAGCTCCCACGGGGGGGGTTACAATGAGCAGTTCTTC.